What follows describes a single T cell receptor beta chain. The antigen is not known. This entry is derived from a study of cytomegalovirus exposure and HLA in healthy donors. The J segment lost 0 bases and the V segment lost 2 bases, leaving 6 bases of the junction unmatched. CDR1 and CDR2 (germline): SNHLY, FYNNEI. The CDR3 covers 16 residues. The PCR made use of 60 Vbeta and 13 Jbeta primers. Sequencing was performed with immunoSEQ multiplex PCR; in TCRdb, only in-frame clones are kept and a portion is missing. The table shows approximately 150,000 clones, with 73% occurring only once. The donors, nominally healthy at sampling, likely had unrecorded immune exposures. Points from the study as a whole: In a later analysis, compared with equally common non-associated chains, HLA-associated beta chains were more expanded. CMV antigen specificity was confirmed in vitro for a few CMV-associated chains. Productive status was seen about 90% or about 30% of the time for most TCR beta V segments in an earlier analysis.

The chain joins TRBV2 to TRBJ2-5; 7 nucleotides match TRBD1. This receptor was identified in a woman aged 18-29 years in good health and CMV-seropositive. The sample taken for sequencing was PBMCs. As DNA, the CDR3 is TGTGCCAGCAGTGAAAGGGACAGACAGTACCAAGAGACCCAGTACTTC. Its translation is CASSERDRQYQETQYF.